This TCR beta chain was recovered during a study of T-cell reconstitution after alpha-beta-depleted transplantation in children. Study conclusions and caveats: Newly produced T cells mostly provided counts and TCRbeta diversity after one year, as hyperexpanded clones declined. Alpha-beta T cells present about two months after transplant were reported to originate from several hundred expanded graft clones. Recipient T cells and thymic progenitors that survived gave rise to the high TCRbeta diversity observed at day 60 in some patients.

This CDR3 has 12 amino acids. Germline CDR1 reads SGHNT; CDR2 reads YYREEE (reference sequence). V was cut by 4 bases and J by 2 bases, with 3 bases left in between. About this clonotype itself: Its antigen is undetermined.

Preparing the TCRbeta library involved the use of unique molecular identifiers. A single record per CDR3 protein comes from TCRdb applying MiXCR to the PCR reads. The repertoire has 5,000 to 7,500 distinct CDR3 sequences, about 10% of them found once; the top ten carry roughly 20%. The chain links TRBV5-4 to TRBJ2-2, with D uncertain. The sequence was obtained from a child less than two years old who had a stem cell transplant for acute myeloid leukemia, so the T cells may come from the graft donor. Sequenced here: PBMCs, mostly from graft donor cells, sampled 180 days after TCRalphabeta/CD19-depleted stem cell transplant. CDR3 nucleotides: TGTGCCAGCAGCCGTAACACCGGGGAGCTGTTTTTT. It codes for CASSRNTGELFF.